Presented here are 5 T cell receptor beta chains from one specimen sequenced in a study of CD8+CD57+ T cells in acquired aplastic anemia. Sequencing involved patients with CD8+CD57+ cell expansion previously shown by flow cytometry. CDR3 and TCR beta VDJ profiling relied on genomic DNA as the template. TCRdb processed the reads anew with MiXCR; each CDR3 protein has one entry. The sample yields some 170,000 distinct CDR3 sequences, 70% to 80% seen once. Sequencing used sorted CD4+, CD8+, or CD8+CD57+ T cells (not recorded which) from PBMCs. These receptors came from a human donor with aplastic anemia.

The rearrangement uses TRBV7-2 and TRBJ1-2, with 8 bases fitting TRBD1. J was trimmed by 8 bases and V by 8 bases; bases with no gene match: 10. The CDR3 length is 13 residues. Germline CDR1 and CDR2: SGHTA and FQGNSA. CDR3 DNA sequence: TGTGCCAGCTCCATGACAGGGGTCGGCGGCTACACCTTC. It yields the protein CASSMTGVGGYTF.

This rearrangement joins TRBV20-1 to TRBJ2-5, with D tentatively TRBD1 (6 bases). The ends were cut back, 2 bases at V and 5 bases at J, with 12 bases in the middle. Germline CDR1 is DFQATT and CDR2 is SNEGSKA (reference sequence). This CDR3 contains 13 residues. CDR3: CSARSSTGETQYF. CDR3 DNA sequence: TGCAGTGCTAGATCTTCAACAGGGGAGACCCAGTACTTC.

The rearrangement joins TRBV5-1 to TRBJ2-1; 7 nucleotides agree with TRBD1. Germline values: CDR1 SGHRS, CDR2 YFSETQ. V was pared by 4 bases and J by 7 bases, with 8 bases of the junction left unmatched. This CDR3 has 14 amino acids. In nucleotides, the CDR3 is TGCGCCAGCAGCCCTCACCAACAGGGGAATGAGCAGTTCTTC. This codes for CASSPHQQGNEQFF.

The chain couples TRBV20-1 to TRBJ1-2; TRBD1 matches at 7 bases. V lost 3 bases, J lost 13 bases, and 8 bases stayed unmatched. CDR3 length: 11 amino acids. Germline lookup yields CDR1 DFQATT and CDR2 SNEGSKA (reference sequence). The CDR3 region has the DNA TGCAGTGCTAGGGATAACAGGGGATCCACCTTC. Its protein product is CSARDNRGSTF.

This clonotype was detected only once. V usage is TRBV9 and J usage is TRBJ1-6, with TRBD1 as a possible D gene (6 bases). Germline CDR1 SGDLS, CDR2 YYNGEE. The CDR3 sequence is 15 residues long. Trimming stripped 3 bases from V and 6 bases from J, with 13 bases between. For the CDR3, the DNA is TGTGCCAGCAGCGGAGGGGGAAATGGTAATTCACCCCTCCACTTT. Translation gives CASSGGGNGNSPLHF.